This T cell receptor beta chain was captured in a study of blood T cell repertoires in COVID-19. Whole-study context: Whether acute or convalescent, the COVID-19 samples came from the United States, Italy and Spain. Nucleic acid was either cDNA or gDNA, and it came from T cells, B-cell-depleted T cells, or PBMCs.

Seattle patients were enrolled during active infection and followed longitudinally. Germline CDR1 is SGHTA and CDR2 is FQGTGA. With 7 bases clipped from V and 4 bases from J, the junction kept 10 bases outside the gene matches. CDR3 length: 16 amino acids. Source study methods: How many nucleated cells were present was estimated from reference gene primer amplification. Clones were sequenced by immunoSEQ multiplex PCR, and TCRdb holds only the in-frame ones, with some missing. From that table come the V and J calls and clone size; the DNA was used to work out D and trimming. The table records about 210,000 clones, roughly 85% of them present only once.

The genes are TRBV7-3 and TRBJ2-1, with TRBD2 matching 10 bases. The clonotype originates from a woman in her seventies with COVID-19, enrolled during active disease. Sequencing was done on a sample of peripheral blood. DNA of the CDR3: TGTGCCAGCAACGGGATACTAGCGGGAAGATACAATGAGCAGTTCTTC. This translates into CASNGILAGRYNEQFF.